These T cell receptor beta chains were read from a single sample in a study of blood T cells in healthy people across ages. Each CDR3 protein gets one entry after TCRdb re-called the 5' RACE reads with MiXCR. Of approximately 800,000 distinct CDR3 sequences in the sample, roughly 34% are singletons; the top ten hold under 15%. The source material was blood. The receptors shown here come from a man aged 18 to 29 in good health. Both conserved end residues are trimmed from each CDR3. Fields, in order: V gene, CDR3 protein.

>TRBV12-3/TRBV12-4
ASSLQGGEKLF
>TRBV7-9
ASSPFNRGTNEQF
>TRBV20-1
SARLPGGEKLF
>TRBV7-2
ASSLGLISGANVLT
>TRBV7-2
ASSQGASGVYNEQF
>TRBV12-3/TRBV12-4
ASSISGTDCNEQF
>TRBV7-9
ASSLAETGINSYEQF
>TRBV9
ASGDRSNTEAF
>TRBV27
ASSFSGTETQY
>TRBV12-3/TRBV12-4
ASSSGQLSSTDAQY
>TRBV4-3
ASRQELGTGQTQY
>TRBV12-3/TRBV12-4
ASSLSTSWVNKQF
>TRBV4-2
ASSQGASQEQY
>TRBV5-1
ASSLERGATYEQY
>TRBV2
ASINREQETQY
>TRBV6-1
ASRSSGAGADTQY
>TRBV30
AWSKSPGTSLYNEQF
>TRBV4-3
ASSQAISGECTDTQY
>TRBV27
ASSFGVEETQY
>TRBV30
AWSVRGFGELF
>TRBV6-5
ASSITQRTSTDTQY
>TRBV7-6
ASSPPGEALTNEKLF
>TRBV5-1
ASSVSARAYEQY
>TRBV25-1
ASSEFGRWKGTQY
>TRBV2
ASSLDTDQETQY
>TRBV21-1
ASSSPGGTSSYEQY
>TRBV5-1
ASTGEGGPTDTQY
>TRBV20-1
SAWGRNYGYT
>TRBV20-1
SAPRAGGTEAF
>TRBV20-1
SAVSGGNYNEQY
>TRBV12-3/TRBV12-4
ASTSQGAYEQY
>TRBV20-1
SARTSGDEDTQY
>TRBV20-1
SARDFPGDNEQY
>TRBV20-1
SARDGTSVNYEQY
>TRBV6-5
ASHLGLGHEQY
>TRBV27
ASRGGAGNQPQH
>TRBV6-2/TRBV6-3
ASSRQYTDTQY
>TRBV12-3/TRBV12-4
ASSFTEVRPSNQPQH
>TRBV20-1
SARKAGGLGGSGEQF
>TRBV4-1
ASSLYSGNAEAF
>TRBV20-1
SARARRGTSYEQY
>TRBV20-1
SAYPFTGVSTDTQY
>TRBV20-1
SARERPYNEQY
>TRBV20-1
SAFEDRSSYNEQY
>TRBV20-1
SASRDTDYT
>TRBV7-2
ASRPDRASTDTQY
>TRBV4-3
ASSPSFGPSGANVLT
>TRBV11-2
ASTSAEGFSYEQY
>TRBV7-9
ASSFKGNNEQF
>TRBV12-3/TRBV12-4
ASSSPDRGFSYEQY
>TRBV5-1
ASSLPGTGGDEQY
>TRBV6-4
ASSDGRLPLSTDTRY
>TRBV7-6
AGSLRPGGLGNEQY
>TRBV6-1
ASIEGYNSPLH
>TRBV20-1
SARDWGGGYNEQY
>TRBV20-1
SAREGTDTGELF
>TRBV24-1
ATSEARAGRNEQF
>TRBV6-5
ASSNQGVSKGYT
>TRBV5-1
ASSFGTSGGRSYEQY
>TRBV6-1
ATRTGGEQETQY